Here is one T cell receptor (beta chain) with its context. This sample is drawn from a study of shared clonotypes between healthy human individuals. The CDR3 spans 13 residues. Germline assignment: CDR1 SQVTM and CDR2 ANQGSEA. Trimming stripped 2 bases from V and 0 bases from J, with 7 bases between. The naive CD8 fraction comprised CD45RO-negative cells positively selected for CCR7 and excluded terminally differentiated effector memory CD45RA+ cells. Here immunoSEQ multiplex PCR was the method, and the copy in TCRdb shows in-frame clones only, minus some. The table shows 600,000 or so clones, with 95% to 98% occurring only once.

The V call is TRBV29-1, the J call TRBJ1-2, with D uncertain. The sample was naive CD8+ T cells sorted from blood. The receptor was derived from a man younger than 40 in good health. The CDR3 bases are TGCAGCGTTGAACCGAGGTCTAACTATGGCTACACCTTC. As protein: CSVEPRSNYGYTF.